This T cell receptor beta chain was sequenced in a study of human T cells and chemical hapten exposure (dated by TCRdb to the early 2020s). Context from the whole study: For sensitization, 2% DPC in acetone was applied to an approximately 2 cm by approximately 2 cm area of upper inner arm skin. Patients additionally received weekly therapeutic DPC doses to the scalp throughout the roughly 25-week study period. Patch testing was performed on the upper back with Finn chambers containing 0.01% DPC, and the patch tests were scored after 6 days according to International Contact Dermatitis Research Group standards. The patient cohort, mostly female, included alopecia areata with under or over 50% scalp involvement, alopecia totalis and alopecia universalis. Libraries were combined into a pool for sequencing, and differences in TCR yield between samples came mainly from small differences in library volumes within the pool. In alopecia patients, the study followed how the peripheral blood TCR repertoire changed in vivo over primary and secondary sensitization to diphenylcyclopropenone (DPC), a hapten. Blood samples were taken from patients before sensitization (week 0) and at 2, 6 and about 24 weeks after DPC sensitization. Approximately 28 alopecia patients gave blood for TCR sequencing at one to four time points (pre-sensitization, 2, 6 and 24 weeks). Points the paper makes about the study in general: No change with DPC sensitization was found in the number of TCRs above 1 in 1000 frequency, and no evidence of global repertoire structure alterations was found. Expanded TCRs formed significantly more large CDR3 similarity clusters than pre-sensitization or healthy control sets, consistent with antigen-driven responses. Patch test score correlated positively with the number of PT1 expanded TCRs, reaching significance at thresholds 8, 16 and 32 but not at 4. Because all patients had alopecia, a presumed autoimmune disease, the immune response of the patients might differ from that of healthy individuals. Repeated subsampling changed both the strength of the expansion versus patch-test correlation and the threshold at which that correlation became significant.

The time point label here, explained by the study, means: pre-sensitization, week 0. Per the publication, the treatment or condition label means: therapeutic diphenylcyclopropenone sensitization with weekly scalp DPC. At each patch-test visit, blood was drawn before the patch test was applied. Eligible patients were aged 18 to 70, diagnosed with alopecia, deemed suitable for DPC therapy, and excluded if pregnant. Total RNA was extracted from unfractionated whole blood collected in Tempus Blood RNA tubes. The library relied on RACE. Sequencer: NextSeq 500. Library preparation attached unique molecular identifiers to individual cDNA molecules for quantitative, reproducible TCR counting. Each blood RNA sample was used to sequence both TCR alpha and TCR beta chains. Regarding the original processing steps: Samples had a median of approximately 96,000 TCRs, with a range from roughly 20,000 to 690,600. The Decombinator software suite was used to annotate V, J and CDR3 in the TCR reads. Every sample was subsampled to the same number of TCRs (28,000) for the PS versus PT1 abundance plots. TCRs were defined as expanded if absent before sensitization and observed at least eight times at the 2-week time point. The public reads were run again by TCRdb, first through fastp at Q25 and then through MiXCR, and only productive beta chains were kept. Every distinct CDR3 protein forms one entry, paired with its most common genes and DNA. Clone size and V and J calls follow TCRdb, not the original study. This sample holds more than 100,000 distinct CDR3 sequences; about 13% were observed only once. The top ten clones comprise approximately 2.6% of the sample.

V is reduced by 4 bases and J by 4 bases, leaving a spacing of 11 bases between them. CDR1 MNHNY and CDR2 SVGAGI were looked up in the germline V gene (reference sequence). Spanning cysteine to phenylalanine, the CDR3 consists of 13 amino acids. The kept DNA is CDR3 alone, 39 bases in frame from the first base. As for this clonotype: Its antigen specificity is not known. The input lacks base qualities; no much larger clone sits a single base away.

This clonotype was obtained from a young woman with alopecia areata. Some clones in this sample may be carry-over from other donors' samples. The V and J genes are TRBV6-6 and TRBJ2-7, with the D gene not confidently named. The input for sequencing was whole blood, taken in connection with sensitization to the hapten diphenylcyclopropenone (DPC). The DNA sequence is TGTGCCAGCAGTTTAAGGGTTCCTTACGAGCAGTACTTC. The translation is CASSLRVPYEQYF.